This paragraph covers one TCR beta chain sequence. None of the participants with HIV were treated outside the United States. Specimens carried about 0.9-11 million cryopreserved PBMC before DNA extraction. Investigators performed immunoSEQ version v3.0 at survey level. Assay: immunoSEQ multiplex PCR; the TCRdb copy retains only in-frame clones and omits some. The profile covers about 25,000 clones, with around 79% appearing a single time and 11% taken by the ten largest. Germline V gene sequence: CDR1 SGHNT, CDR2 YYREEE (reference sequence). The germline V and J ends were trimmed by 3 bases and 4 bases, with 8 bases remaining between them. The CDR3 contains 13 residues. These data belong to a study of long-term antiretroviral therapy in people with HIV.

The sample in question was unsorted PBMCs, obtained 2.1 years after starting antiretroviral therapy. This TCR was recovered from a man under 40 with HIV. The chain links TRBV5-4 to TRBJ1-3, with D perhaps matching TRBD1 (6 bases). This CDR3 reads CASSSGVGNTIYF. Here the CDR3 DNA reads TGTGCCAGCAGCTCAGGGGTCGGAAACACCATATATTTT. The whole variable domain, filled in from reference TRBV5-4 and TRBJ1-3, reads ETGVTQSPTHLIKTRGQQVTLRCSSQSGHNTVSWYQQALGQGPQFIFQYYREEENGRGNFPPRFSGLQFPNYSSELNVNALELDDSALYLCASSSGVGNTIYFGEGSWLTVV.